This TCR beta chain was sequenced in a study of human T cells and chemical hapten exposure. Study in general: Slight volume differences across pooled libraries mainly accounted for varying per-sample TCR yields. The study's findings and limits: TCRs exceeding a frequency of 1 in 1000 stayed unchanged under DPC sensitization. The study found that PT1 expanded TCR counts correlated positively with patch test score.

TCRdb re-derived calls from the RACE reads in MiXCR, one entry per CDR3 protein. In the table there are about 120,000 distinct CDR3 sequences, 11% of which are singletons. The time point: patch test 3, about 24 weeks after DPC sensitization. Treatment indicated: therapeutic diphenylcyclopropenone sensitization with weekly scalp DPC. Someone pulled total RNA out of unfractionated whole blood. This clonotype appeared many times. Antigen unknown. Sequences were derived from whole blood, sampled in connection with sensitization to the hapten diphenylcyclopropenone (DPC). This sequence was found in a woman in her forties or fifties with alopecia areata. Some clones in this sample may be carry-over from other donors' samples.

In DNA, the CDR3 is TGTGCCAGCAGGGACCCCGTAGGCAATGAGCAGTTCTTC. Protein product: CASRDPVGNEQFF. This chain connects TRBV6-1 to TRBJ2-1; D remains unclear. This CDR3 comprises 13 residues. Germline V gene lookup returns CDR1 MNHNS and CDR2 SASEGT. With 6 bases removed from V and 6 bases from J, the gap between germline ends came to 12 bases.